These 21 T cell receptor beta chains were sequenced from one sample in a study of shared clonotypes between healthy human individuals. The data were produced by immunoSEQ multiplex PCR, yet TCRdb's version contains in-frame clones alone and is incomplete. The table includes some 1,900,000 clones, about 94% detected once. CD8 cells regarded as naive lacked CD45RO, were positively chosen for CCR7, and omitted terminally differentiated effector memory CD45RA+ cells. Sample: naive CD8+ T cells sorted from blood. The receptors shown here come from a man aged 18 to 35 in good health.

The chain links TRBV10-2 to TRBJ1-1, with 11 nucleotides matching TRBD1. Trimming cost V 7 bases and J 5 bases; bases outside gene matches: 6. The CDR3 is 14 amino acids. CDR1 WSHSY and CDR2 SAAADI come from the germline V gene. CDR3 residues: CASNWGQGETEAFF. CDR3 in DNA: TGCGCCAGCAATTGGGGACAGGGGGAAACTGAAGCTTTCTTT.

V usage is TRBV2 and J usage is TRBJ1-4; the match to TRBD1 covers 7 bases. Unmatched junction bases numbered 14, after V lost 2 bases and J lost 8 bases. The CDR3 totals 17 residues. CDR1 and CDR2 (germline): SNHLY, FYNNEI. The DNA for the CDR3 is TGTGCCAGCAGTGAATTCGTGACAGGGTCCCTGGGGGAAAAACTGTTTTTT. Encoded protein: CASSEFVTGSLGEKLFF.

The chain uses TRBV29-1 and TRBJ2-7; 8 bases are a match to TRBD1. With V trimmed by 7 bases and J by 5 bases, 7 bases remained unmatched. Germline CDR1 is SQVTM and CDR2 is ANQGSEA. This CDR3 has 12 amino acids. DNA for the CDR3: TGCAGCGGGACAGGGACACACCACGAGCAGTACTTC. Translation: CSGTGTHHEQYF.

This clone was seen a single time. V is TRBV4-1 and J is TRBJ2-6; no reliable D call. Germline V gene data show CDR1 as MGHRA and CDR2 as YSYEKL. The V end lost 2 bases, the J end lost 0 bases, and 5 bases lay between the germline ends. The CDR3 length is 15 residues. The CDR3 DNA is TGCGCCAGCAGCCAACTGAACTCTGGGGCCAACGTCCTGACTTTC. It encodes CASSQLNSGANVLTF.

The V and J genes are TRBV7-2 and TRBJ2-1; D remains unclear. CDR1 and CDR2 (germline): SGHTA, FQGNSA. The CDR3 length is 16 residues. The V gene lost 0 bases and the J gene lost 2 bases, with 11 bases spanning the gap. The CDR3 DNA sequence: TGTGCCAGCAGCTTAGCCTCCCTAGATGCCTACAATGAGCAGTTCTTC. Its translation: CASSLASLDAYNEQFF.

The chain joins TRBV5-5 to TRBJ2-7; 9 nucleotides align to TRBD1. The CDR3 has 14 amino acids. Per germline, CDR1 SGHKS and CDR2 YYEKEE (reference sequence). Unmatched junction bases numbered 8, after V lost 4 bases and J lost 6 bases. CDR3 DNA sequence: TGTGCCAGCAGCCTACGGGACAGGGTTGGCGAGCAGTACTTC. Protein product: CASSLRDRVGEQYF.

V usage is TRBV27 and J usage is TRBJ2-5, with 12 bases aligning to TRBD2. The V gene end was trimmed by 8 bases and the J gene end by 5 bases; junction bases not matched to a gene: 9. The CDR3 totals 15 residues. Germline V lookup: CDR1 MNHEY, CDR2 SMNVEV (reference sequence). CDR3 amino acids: CASPTSGSLRETQYF. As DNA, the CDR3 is TGTGCCAGCCCGACTAGCGGGAGTTTACGGGAGACCCAGTACTTC.

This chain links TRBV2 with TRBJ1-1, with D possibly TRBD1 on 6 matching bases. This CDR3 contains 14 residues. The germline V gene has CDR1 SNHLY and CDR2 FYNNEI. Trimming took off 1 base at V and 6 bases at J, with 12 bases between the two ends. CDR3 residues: CASSEEWGHPEAFF. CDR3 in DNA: TGTGCCAGCAGTGAAGAGTGGGGGCACCCTGAAGCTTTCTTT. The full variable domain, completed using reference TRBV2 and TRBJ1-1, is EPEVTQTPSHQVTQMGQEVILRCVPISNHLYFYWYRQILGQKVEFLVSFYNNEISEKSEIFDDQFSVERPDGSNFTLKIRSTKLEDSAMYFCASSEEWGHPEAFFGQGTRLTVV.

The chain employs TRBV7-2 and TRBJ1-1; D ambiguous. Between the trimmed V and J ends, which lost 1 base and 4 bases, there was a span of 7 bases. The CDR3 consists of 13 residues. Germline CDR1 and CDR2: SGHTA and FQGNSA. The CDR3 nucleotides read TGTGCCAGCAGCTTAGGGGAAATCACTGAAGCTTTCTTT. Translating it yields CASSLGEITEAFF.

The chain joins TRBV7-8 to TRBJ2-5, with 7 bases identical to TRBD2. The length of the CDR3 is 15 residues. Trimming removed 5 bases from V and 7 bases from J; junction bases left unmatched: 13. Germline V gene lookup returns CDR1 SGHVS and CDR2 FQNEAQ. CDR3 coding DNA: TGTGCCAGCAGCCCCCCCGTGGGGGGGAGGGGGACCCAGTACTTC. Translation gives CASSPPVGGRGTQYF.

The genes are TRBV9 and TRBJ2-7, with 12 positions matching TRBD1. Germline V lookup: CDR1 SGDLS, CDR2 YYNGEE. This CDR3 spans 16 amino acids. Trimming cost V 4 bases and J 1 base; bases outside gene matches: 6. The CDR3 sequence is CASSPGGQGASYEQYF. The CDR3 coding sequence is TGTGCCAGCAGCCCCGGGGGACAGGGGGCATCCTACGAGCAGTACTTC.

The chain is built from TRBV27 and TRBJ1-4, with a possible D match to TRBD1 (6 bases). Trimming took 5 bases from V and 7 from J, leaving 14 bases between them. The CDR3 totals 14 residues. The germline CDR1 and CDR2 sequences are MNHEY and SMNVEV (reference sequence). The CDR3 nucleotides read TGTGCCAGCAGTATACAGGGCTGGGGTGAAAAACTGTTTTTT. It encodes CASSIQGWGEKLFF.

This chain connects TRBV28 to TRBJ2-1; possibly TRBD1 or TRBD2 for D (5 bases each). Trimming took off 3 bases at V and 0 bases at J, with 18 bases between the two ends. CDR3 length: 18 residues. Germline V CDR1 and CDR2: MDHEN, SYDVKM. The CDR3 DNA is TGTGCCAGCAGTTTGTCGGCCCCCAGGGAGAGCTCCTACAATGAGCAGTTCTTC. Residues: CASSLSAPRESSYNEQFF.

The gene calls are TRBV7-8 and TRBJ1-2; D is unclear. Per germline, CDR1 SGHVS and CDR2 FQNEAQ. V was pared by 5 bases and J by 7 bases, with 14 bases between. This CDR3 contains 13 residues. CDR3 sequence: CASSLSPEGGYTF. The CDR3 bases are TGTGCCAGCAGCCTCAGCCCAGAGGGTGGCTACACCTTC.

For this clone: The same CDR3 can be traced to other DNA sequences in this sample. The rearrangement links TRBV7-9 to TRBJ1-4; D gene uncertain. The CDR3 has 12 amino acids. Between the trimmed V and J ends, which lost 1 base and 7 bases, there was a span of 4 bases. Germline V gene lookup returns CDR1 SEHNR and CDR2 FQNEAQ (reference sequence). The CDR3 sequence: CASSLGIEKLFF. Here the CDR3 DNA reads TGTGCCAGCAGCTTAGGGATTGAAAAACTGTTTTTT. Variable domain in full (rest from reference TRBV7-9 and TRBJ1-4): DTGVSQNPRHKITKRGQNVTFRCDPISEHNRLYWYRQTLGQGPEFLTYFQNEAQLEKSRLLSDRFSAERPKGSFSTLEIQRTEQGDSAMYLCASSLGIEKLFFGSGTQLSVL.

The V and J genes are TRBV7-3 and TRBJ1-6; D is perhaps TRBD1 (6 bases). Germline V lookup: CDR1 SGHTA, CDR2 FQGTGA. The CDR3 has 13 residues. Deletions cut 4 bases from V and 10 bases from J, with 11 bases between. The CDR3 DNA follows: TGTGCCAGCAGCTCCACAGGGACCTCACCCCTCCACTTT. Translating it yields CASSSTGTSPLHF.

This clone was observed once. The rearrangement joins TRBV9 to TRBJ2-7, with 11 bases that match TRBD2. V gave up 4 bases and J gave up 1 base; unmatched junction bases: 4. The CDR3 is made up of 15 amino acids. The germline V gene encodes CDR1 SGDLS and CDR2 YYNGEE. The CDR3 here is CASSYASGGSYEQYF. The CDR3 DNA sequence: TGTGCCAGCAGCTACGCTAGCGGGGGGTCCTACGAGCAGTACTTC.

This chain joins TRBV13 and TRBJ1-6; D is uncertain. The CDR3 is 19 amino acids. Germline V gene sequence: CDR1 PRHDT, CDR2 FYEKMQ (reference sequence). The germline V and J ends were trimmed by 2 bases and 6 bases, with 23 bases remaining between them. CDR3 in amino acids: CASSLYEAGYSEGNSPLHF. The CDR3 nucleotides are TGTGCCAGCAGCTTATACGAGGCGGGGTACAGTGAAGGTAATTCACCCCTCCACTTT.

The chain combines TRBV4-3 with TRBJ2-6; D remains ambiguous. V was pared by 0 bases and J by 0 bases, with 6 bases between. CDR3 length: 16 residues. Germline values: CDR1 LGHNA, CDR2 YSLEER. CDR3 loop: CASSQDSFSGANVLTF. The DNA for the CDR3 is TGCGCCAGCAGCCAAGATAGCTTCTCTGGGGCCAACGTCCTGACTTTC.

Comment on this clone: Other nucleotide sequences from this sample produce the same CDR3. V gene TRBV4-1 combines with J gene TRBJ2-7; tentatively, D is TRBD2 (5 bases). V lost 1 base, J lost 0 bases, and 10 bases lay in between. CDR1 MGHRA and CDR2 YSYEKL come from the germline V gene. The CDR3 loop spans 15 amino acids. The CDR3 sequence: CASSQVFGSSYEQYF. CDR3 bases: TGCGCCAGCAGCCAAGTATTTGGGAGCTCCTACGAGCAGTACTTC.

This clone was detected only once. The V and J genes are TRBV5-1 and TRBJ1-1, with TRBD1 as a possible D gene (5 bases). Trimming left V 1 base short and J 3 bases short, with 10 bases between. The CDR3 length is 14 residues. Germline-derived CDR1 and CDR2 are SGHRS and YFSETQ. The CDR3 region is CASSLNAGYTEAFF. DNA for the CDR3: TGCGCCAGCAGCTTGAACGCAGGGTACACTGAAGCTTTCTTT. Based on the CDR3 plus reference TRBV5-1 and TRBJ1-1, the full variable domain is KAGVTQTPRYLIKTRGQQVTLSCSPISGHRSVSWYQQTPGQGLQFLFEYFSETQRNKGNFPGRFSGRQFSNSRSEMNVSTLELGDSALYLCASSLNAGYTEAFFGQGTRLTVV.